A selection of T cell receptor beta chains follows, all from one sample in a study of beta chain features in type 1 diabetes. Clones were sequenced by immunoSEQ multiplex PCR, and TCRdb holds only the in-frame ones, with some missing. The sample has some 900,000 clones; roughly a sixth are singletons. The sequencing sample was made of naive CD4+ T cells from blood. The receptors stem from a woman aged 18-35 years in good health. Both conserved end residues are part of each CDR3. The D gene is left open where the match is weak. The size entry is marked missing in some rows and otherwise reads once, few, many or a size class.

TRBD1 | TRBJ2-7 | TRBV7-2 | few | TGTGCCAGCAGCTGGGACAGGGGAGGGTACGAGCAGTACTTC | CASSWDRGGYEQYF
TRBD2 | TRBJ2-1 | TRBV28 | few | TGTGCCAGCAGCCAGGCGGGACTAGCGACCCCGGGTGCCTACAATGAGCAGTTCTTC | CASSQAGLATPGAYNEQFF
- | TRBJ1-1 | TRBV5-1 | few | TGCGCCAGCAGGAAGGACGGGCTGAACACTGAAGCTTTCTTT | CASRKDGLNTEAFF
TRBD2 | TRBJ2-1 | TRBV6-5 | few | TGTGCCAGCGGGAGGGCCTACAATGAGCAGTTCTTC | CASGRAYNEQFF
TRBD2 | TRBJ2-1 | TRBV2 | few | TGTGCCAGCAGTACACTAGCGGGACGCCAGCAGTTCTTC | CASSTLAGRQQFF
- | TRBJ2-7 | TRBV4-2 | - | TGTGCCAGCAGCCAACTATTGGACTACGAGCAGTACTTC | CASSQLLDYEQYF
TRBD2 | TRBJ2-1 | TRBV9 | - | TGTGCCAGCACCCCCGGCGGGAGCGGAGTGTACAATGAGCAGTTCTTC | CASTPGGSGVYNEQFF
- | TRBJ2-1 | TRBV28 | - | TGTGCCAGCAGTTCCGCCGGGGCCTCCTACAATGAGCAGTTCTTC | CASSSAGASYNEQFF
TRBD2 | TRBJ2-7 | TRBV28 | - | TGTGCCAGCAGTCAAGAACGGGGGGACTCCTACGAGCAGTACTTC | CASSQERGDSYEQYF
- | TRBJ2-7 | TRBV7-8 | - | TGTGCCAGCAGCTTAGCCGGTCCCCACGAGCAGTACTTC | CASSLAGPHEQYF
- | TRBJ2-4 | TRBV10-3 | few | TGTGCCATCAGCGCAGGCAGGGTCCTAGCCAAAAACATTCAGTACTTC | CAISAGRVLAKNIQYF
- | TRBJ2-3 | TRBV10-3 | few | TGTGCCATAAGGAAGGGATCCACAGATACGCAGTATTTT | CAIRKGSTDTQYF
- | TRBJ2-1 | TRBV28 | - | TGTGCCAGCAGCCGTTCCCGGGAGCCCCCGGGTAAGCAGTTCTTC | CASSRSREPPGKQFF
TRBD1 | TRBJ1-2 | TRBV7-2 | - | TGTGCCAGCAGCTTAGCGCGGGGACAGGGCTATGGCTACACCTTC | CASSLARGQGYGYTF
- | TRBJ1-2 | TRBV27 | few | TGTGCCAGCGGTAAAAGGGAGGCTACGAGCTATGGCTACACCTTC | CASGKREATSYGYTF
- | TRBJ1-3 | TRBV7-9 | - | TGTGCCAGCAGCTTAGTTGGGGGAGGCCCTGGAAACACCATATATTTT | CASSLVGGGPGNTIYF
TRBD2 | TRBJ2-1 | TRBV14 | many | TGTGCCAGCAGCCAAGATTCTAGCGGGGGGCAGTTCTTC | CASSQDSSGGQFF
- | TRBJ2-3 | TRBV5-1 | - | TGCGCCAGCAGCTCCCAGGGGGGGGCAGATACGCAGTATTTT | CASSSQGGADTQYF
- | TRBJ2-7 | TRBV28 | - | TGTGCCAGCAGTTCTACGGGACGGACCTACGAGCAGTACTTC | CASSSTGRTYEQYF
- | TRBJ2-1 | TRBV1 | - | TGCACCAGCAGCCAAGATCGGGGACTAAATTTATACAATGAGCAGTTCTTC | CTSSQDRGLNLYNEQFF
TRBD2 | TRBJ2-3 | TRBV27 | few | TGTGCCAGCAGTTTAATGAGGTCTAGCGGGAGCACAGATACGCAGTATTTT | CASSLMRSSGSTDTQYF
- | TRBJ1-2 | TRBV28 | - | TGTGCCAGCAGTACCCTTTCCGCTAACTATGGCTACACCTTC | CASSTLSANYGYTF
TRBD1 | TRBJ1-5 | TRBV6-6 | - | TGTGCCAGCAGCGAACAGGGGAGCAATCAGCCCCAGCATTTT | CASSEQGSNQPQHF
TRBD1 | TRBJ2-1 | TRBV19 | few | TGTGCCAGTAGCGCGAGACAGGGGGCGAGTGAGCAGTTCTTC | CASSARQGASEQFF
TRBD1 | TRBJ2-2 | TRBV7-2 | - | TGTGCCAGCAGCTTAGTAGGCAGGGGGAGCGGGGAGCTGTTTTTT | CASSLVGRGSGELFF
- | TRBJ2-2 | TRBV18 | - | TGTGCCAGCTCACAGGGGTTTAACACCGGGGAGCTGTTTTTT | CASSQGFNTGELFF
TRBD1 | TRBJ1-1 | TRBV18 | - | TGTGCCAGCTCACCAGGGACAGGGAACACTGAAGCTTTCTTT | CASSPGTGNTEAFF
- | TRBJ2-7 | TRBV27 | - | TGTGCCAGCAGCCAACCCCCCCAGACGAAGCAGTACTTC | CASSQPPQTKQYF
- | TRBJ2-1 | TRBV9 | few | TGTGCCAGCAGCGCCTCTTGGGGGCGCGGACTCTCCTACAATGAGCAGTTCTTC | CASSASWGRGLSYNEQFF
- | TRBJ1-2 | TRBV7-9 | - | TGTGCCAGCAGCTTAGGAGAATATGGCTACACCTTC | CASSLGEYGYTF
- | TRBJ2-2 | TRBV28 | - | TGTGCCAGCACCCACAGGGAATTCACCGGGGAGCTGTTTTTT | CASTHREFTGELFF
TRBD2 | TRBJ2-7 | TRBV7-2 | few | TGTGCCAGCAGCCCGCGGGGGTGGTACGAGCAGTACTTC | CASSPRGWYEQYF
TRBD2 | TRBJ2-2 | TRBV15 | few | TGTGCCACCAGCCAAGGACTAGCGGGTTCCGGGGAGCTGTTTTTT | CATSQGLAGSGELFF
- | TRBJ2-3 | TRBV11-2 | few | TGTGCCAGCAGCTCGTACGTAGCGGTCACAGATACGCAGTATTTT | CASSSYVAVTDTQYF
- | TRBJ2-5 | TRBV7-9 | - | TGTGCCAGCAGCTGGGATTCGGGGCGAGAGACCCAGTACTTC | CASSWDSGRETQYF
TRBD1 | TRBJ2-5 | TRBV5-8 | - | TGTGCCAGCAGCGTCACAGGGGGGAGCTGGGAGACCCAGTACTTC | CASSVTGGSWETQYF
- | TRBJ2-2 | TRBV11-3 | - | TGTGCCACCAAGCCGACCGCGGGGTCCGGGGAGCTGTTTTTT | CATKPTAGSGELFF
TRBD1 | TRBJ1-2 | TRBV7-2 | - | TGTGCCAGCAGCAATCGCCAGGGGGCAGAAGGCTACACCTTC | CASSNRQGAEGYTF
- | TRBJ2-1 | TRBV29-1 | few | TGCAGCGTTGGGGGAAGGGTGGTCTTC | CSVGGRVVF
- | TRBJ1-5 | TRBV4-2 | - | TGTGCCAGCAGCCAAGACTCTCCGGGCGGTTATAGCAATCAGCCCCAGCATTTT | CASSQDSPGGYSNQPQHF
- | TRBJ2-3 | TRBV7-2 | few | TGTGCCAGCAGCTCTTACGGGGATACGCAGTATTTT | CASSSYGDTQYF
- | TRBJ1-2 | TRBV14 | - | TGTGCCAGCAGCCAAGACCGTGGCGCCGGCTACACCTTC | CASSQDRGAGYTF
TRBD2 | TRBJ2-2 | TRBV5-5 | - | TGTGCCAGCAGCAGGGGACTAGCGGGAGTTCCCAACACCGGGGAGCTGTTTTTT | CASSRGLAGVPNTGELFF
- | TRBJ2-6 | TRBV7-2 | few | TGTGCCAGCAGCTTAACTTTTCTCTCTGGGGCCAACGTCCTGACTTTC | CASSLTFLSGANVLTF
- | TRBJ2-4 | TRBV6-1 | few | TGTGCCAGCAGTGCCAAAAACATTCAGTACTTC | CASSAKNIQYF
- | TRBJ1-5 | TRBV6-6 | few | TGTGCCAGCAGTCGCAGCGGCAATCAGCCCCAGCATTTT | CASSRSGNQPQHF
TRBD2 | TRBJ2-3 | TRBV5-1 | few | TGCGCCAGCAGCGTAGCGGGAGTTCCAGATACGCAGTATTTT | CASSVAGVPDTQYF
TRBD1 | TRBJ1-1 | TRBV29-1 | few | TGCAGCGCCCGGACAGGCGACACTGAAGCTTTCTTT | CSARTGDTEAFF
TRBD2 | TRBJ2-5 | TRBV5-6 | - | TGTGCCAGCAGCTTGGCTACTAGCGCCCAAGAGACCCAGTACTTC | CASSLATSAQETQYF
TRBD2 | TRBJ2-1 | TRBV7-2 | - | TGTGCCAGCAGCTTAGGAGCGGGAGCCTACAATGAGCAGTTCTTC | CASSLGAGAYNEQFF
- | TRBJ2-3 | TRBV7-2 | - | TGTGCCAGCAGCTTAGGCCGGGAAGCTACAGATACGCAGTATTTT | CASSLGREATDTQYF
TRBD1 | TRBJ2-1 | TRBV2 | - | TGTGCCAGCAGTAGCAGACAGGGTTACAATGAGCAGTTCTTC | CASSSRQGYNEQFF
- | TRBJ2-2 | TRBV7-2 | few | TGTGCCAGCAGCTTTAATGCCGGGGAGCTGTTTTTT | CASSFNAGELFF
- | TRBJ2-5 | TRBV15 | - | TGTGCCACCAGCAGAGATTTGGGACTCCAAGAGACCCAGTACTTC | CATSRDLGLQETQYF
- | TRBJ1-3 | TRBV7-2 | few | TGTGCCAGCAGCCTACTAGGAACAGCTGGAAACACCATATATTTT | CASSLLGTAGNTIYF
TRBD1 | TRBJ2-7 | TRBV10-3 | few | TGTGCCATCAGTCAGGACAGGGACGAGCAGTACTTC | CAISQDRDEQYF
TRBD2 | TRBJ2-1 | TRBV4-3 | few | TGCGCCAGCAGCCCCGTCGCTAGCGGGAGGCGTTACAATGAGCAGTTCTTC | CASSPVASGRRYNEQFF
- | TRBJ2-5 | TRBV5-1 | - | TGCGCCAGCAGCTGGGACTTCCAAGAGACCCAGTACTTC | CASSWDFQETQYF
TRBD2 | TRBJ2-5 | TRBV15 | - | TGTGCCACCAGCTCCTTTGTGACTAGCGGGGAGCAAGAGACCCAGTACTTC | CATSSFVTSGEQETQYF